The 27 T cell receptor beta chains presented below share a single source sample, sequenced in a study of blood T cell repertoires in COVID-19. Sequencing used immunoSEQ multiplex PCR; TCRdb keeps in-frame clones, though not all of them. Of roughly 190,000 clones listed, approximately 84% were seen once; the top ten hold approximately 3%. Sequenced material: PBMCs or T cells enriched from blood (not recorded which). Receptors were obtained from a young woman who had recovered from COVID-19.

The chain uses TRBV5-4 and TRBJ1-2; maybe TRBD1 (6 bases). The germline V and J ends were trimmed by 2 bases and 8 bases, with 10 bases remaining between them. CDR1 SGHNT and CDR2 YYREEE come from the germline V gene (reference sequence). CDR3 length equals 12 residues. The CDR3 loop is CASSFGQSGYTF. The CDR3, as DNA: TGTGCCAGCAGCTTTGGACAGTCGGGCTACACCTTC.

The chain joins TRBV11-2 to TRBJ2-3; possibly TRBD2 for D (5 bases). The CDR3 covers 18 residues. The ends were cut back, 4 bases at V and 4 bases at J, with 24 bases in the middle. Germline lookup yields CDR1 SGHAT and CDR2 FQNNGV. CDR3 in DNA: TGTGCCAGCAGCTCCATAGGCCTGAGGGCTTCTAGTCCAGATACGCAGTATTTT. Its translation is CASSSIGLRASSPDTQYF.

The chain couples TRBV5-1 to TRBJ1-2; no clear D gene. CDR1 is SGHRS, CDR2 YFSETQ, per germline. The CDR3 loop spans 18 amino acids. The V end lost 0 bases, the J end lost 1 base, and 19 bases lay between the germline ends. The CDR3 here is CASSLGGAGGLFNYGYTF. CDR3 DNA: TGCGCCAGCAGCTTGGGGGGAGCAGGCGGATTATTTAACTATGGCTACACCTTC.

The chain combines TRBV28 with TRBJ2-7; tentative D call: TRBD1 (5 bases). The germline V gene has CDR1 MDHEN and CDR2 SYDVKM. V dropped 1 base and J dropped 0 bases, with 10 bases sitting between them. The CDR3 consists of 15 residues. The CDR3 nucleotides read TGTGCCAGCAGTTTATCGTGGCAGGGCTCCTACGAGCAGTACGTC. Its protein is CASSLSWQGSYEQYV.

This clone was found once. The chain uses TRBV7-9 and TRBJ1-3; 8 bases agree with TRBD1. The CDR3 contains 15 residues. V trimming: 5 bases; J trimming: 0 bases; junction bases outside the gene matches: 3. Germline V gives CDR1 SEHNR, CDR2 FQNEAQ (reference sequence). The CDR3 loop is CASSGQGPSGNTIYF. Written as DNA, the CDR3 is TGTGCCAGCAGCGGACAGGGCCCCTCTGGAAACACCATATATTTT.

This clone was observed a handful of times. The chain links TRBV5-4 to TRBJ1-4; D is perhaps TRBD1 (6 bases). Trimming took 0 bases from V and 0 from J, leaving 15 bases between them. The germline V gene encodes CDR1 SGHNT and CDR2 YYREEE (reference sequence). This CDR3 region has 18 residues. The CDR3 region has the DNA TGTGCCAGCAGCTTGGGAATGTCAGGGGCTACAACTAATGAAAAACTGTTTTTT. This sequence encodes CASSLGMSGATTNEKLFF.

This chain joins TRBV20-1 and TRBJ1-5, with 7 bases identical to TRBD1. After removal of 3 bases from V and 3 bases from J, the junction contained 8 bases not matched to a gene. The CDR3 loop spans 15 amino acids. Germline V CDR1 and CDR2: DFQATT, SNEGSKA (reference sequence). The CDR3 coding sequence is TGCAGTGCTAGTGAGGGACAGAGTAACAATCAGCCCCAGCATTTT. The encoded protein is CSASEGQSNNQPQHF.

This chain uses TRBV19 with TRBJ2-5, with TRBD2 matching over 7 bases. The CDR3 is 16 residues long. V shed 4 bases, J shed 0 bases, and the junction held 8 bases outside the gene matches. The germline CDR1 and CDR2 sequences are LNHDA and SQIVND (reference sequence). The CDR3 region is CASSTLPLADQETQYF. As DNA, the CDR3 is TGTGCCAGTAGTACCCTCCCCCTAGCGGACCAAGAGACCCAGTACTTC.

V is TRBV7-8 and J is TRBJ2-1, with D unresolved. V dropped 1 base and J dropped 6 bases, with 10 bases sitting between them. Germline CDR1 is SGHVS and CDR2 is FQNEAQ. The CDR3 spans 14 residues. This chain's CDR3 is CASSLGFSGNEQFF. The CDR3 DNA follows: TGTGCCAGCAGCTTAGGGTTTTCGGGCAATGAGCAGTTCTTC.

The chain recombines TRBV5-4 with TRBJ2-7, with D possibly matching TRBD2 (7 bases). The length of the CDR3 is 14 residues. Trimming took 4 bases from V and 2 from J, leaving 13 bases between them. CDR1 is SGHNT and CDR2 is YYREEE in the germline V gene (reference sequence). The CDR3 nucleotides read TGTGCCAGCAGCATCGCGGGGGCAACCTACGAGCAGTACTTC. This encodes CASSIAGATYEQYF.

V usage is TRBV19 and J usage is TRBJ1-5; D uncertain. CDR3 size: 13 residues. From germline, CDR1 is LNHDA and CDR2 SQIVND (reference sequence). V lost 3 bases, J lost 4 bases, and 7 bases lay in between. CDR3 sequence: CASSIGRNQPQHF. The CDR3 region has the DNA TGTGCCAGTAGTATCGGCAGGAATCAGCCCCAGCATTTT. Looking up the rest from reference TRBV19 and TRBJ1-5 gives the full variable domain: DGGITQSPKYLFRKEGQNVTLSCEQNLNHDAMYWYRQDPGQGLRLIYYSQIVNDFQKGDIAEGYSVSREKKESFPLTVTSAQKNPTAFYLCASSIGRNQPQHFGDGTRLSIL.

The chain is built from TRBV3-1 (or the pseudogene TRBV3-2) and TRBJ2-7, with 8 bases identical to TRBD1. Losses at the gene ends were 4 bases for V and 0 bases for J; bases not matched to a gene: 8. CDR1 LGHDT and CDR2 YNNKEL come from the germline V gene (reference sequence). The CDR3 has 16 residues. The CDR3 region is CASSRPDRDPSYEQYV. Written as DNA, the CDR3 is TGTGCCAGCAGCCGGCCGGACAGGGACCCCTCCTACGAGCAGTACGTC.

CDR3 loop: CASSQGLAGGPGEQFF. CDR3 nucleotide sequence: TGTGCCAGCAGCCAGGGACTAGCGGGAGGGCCTGGTGAGCAGTTCTTC. The rearrangement joins TRBV7-3 to TRBJ2-1; TRBD2 matches at 16 bases. Germline V gene data show CDR1 as SGHTA and CDR2 as FQGTGA. The CDR3 sequence is 16 residues long. Germline trimming cut 5 bases from V and 9 bases from J; bases unmatched to any gene: 7.

J is TRBJ1-5 and V is TRBV30; 7 positions agree with TRBD1. There are 13 residues in the CDR3. V lost 5 bases, J lost 3 bases, and 4 bases stayed unmatched. CDR1 and CDR2 (germline): GTSNPN, SVGIG (reference sequence). CDR3 in amino acids: CAWATGANQPQHF. The CDR3 nucleotides are TGTGCCTGGGCAACAGGGGCCAATCAGCCCCAGCATTTT.

The chain uses TRBV6-4 and TRBJ2-2, with TRBD1 matching 8 bases. V lost 3 bases and J lost 6; bases outside the gene matches: 6. CDR1 MRHNA and CDR2 SNTAGT come from the germline V gene. The CDR3 runs 15 residues. CDR3 in DNA: TGTGCCAGCAGTGAAAAGTCAGGGGGCGCCGGGGAGCTGTTTTTT. This encodes CASSEKSGGAGELFF.

This chain uses TRBV18 with TRBJ1-1, with TRBD1 identical over 7 bases. Per germline, CDR1 KGHSH and CDR2 LQKENI. After removal of 3 bases from V and 4 bases from J, the junction contained 5 bases not matched to a gene. The CDR3 runs 14 residues. CDR3 bases: TGTGCCAGCTCACCGCTTCGACAGGGCACTGAAGCTTTCTTT. It specifies CASSPLRQGTEAFF.

This chain links TRBV24-1 with TRBJ1-6; TRBD1 is a possible D gene (6 bases). Between the trimmed V and J ends, which lost 6 bases and 7 bases, there was a span of 12 bases. CDR1 and CDR2 (germline): KGHDR, SFDVKD. The CDR3 is 14 amino acids. For the CDR3, the DNA is TGTGCCACCAGTCTCGGGGGGCTGAATTCACCCCTCCACTTT. Protein: CATSLGGLNSPLHF.

This chain connects TRBV24-1 to TRBJ2-1; 7 bases match TRBD2. The J segment lost 1 base and the V segment lost 6 bases, leaving 5 bases of the junction unmatched. The CDR3 runs 15 residues. Germline lookup yields CDR1 KGHDR and CDR2 SFDVKD. DNA for the CDR3: TGTGCCACCAGTCAAGCGGGGATTTCCTACAATGAGCAGTTCTTC. Protein: CATSQAGISYNEQFF.

This clone was recorded only once. The chain employs TRBV24-1 and TRBJ2-5; TRBD1 aligns across 7 bases. V was clipped by 2 bases and J by 5 bases; unmatched bases: 7. The CDR3 contains 15 residues. Germline loops: CDR1 KGHDR, CDR2 SFDVKD. The CDR3 nucleotides read TGTGCCACCAGTGATTACAGGGGCGCAGGGGAGACCCAGTACTTC. It yields the protein CATSDYRGAGETQYF.

This clone appeared once. This CDR3 reads CASSLGGQGNEQFF. In DNA form, the CDR3 reads TGTGCCAGCAGCTTAGGGGGACAGGGCAATGAGCAGTTCTTC. The rearrangement links TRBV11-3 to TRBJ2-1, with TRBD1 matching 9 bases. The germline V gene encodes CDR1 SGHNT and CDR2 YENEEA. V lost 1 base, J lost 6 bases, and 1 base stayed unmatched. The CDR3 has 14 residues.

CDR3 residues: CASSPRSISGSSYNEQFF. In nucleotides, the CDR3 is TGTGCCAGCTCACCACGATCAATTAGCGGGAGTAGCTACAATGAGCAGTTCTTC. The chain combines TRBV18 with TRBJ2-1; 9 bases map to TRBD2. From germline, CDR1 is KGHSH and CDR2 LQKENI. Trimming took 1 base from V and 3 from J; bases not matched to a gene: 10. The CDR3 is 18 amino acids. Supplemented by reference TRBV18 and TRBJ2-1, the full variable domain reads NAGVMQNPRHLVRRRGQEARLRCSPMKGHSHVYWYRQLPEEGLKFMVYLQKENIIDESGMPKERFSAEFPKEGPSILRIQQVVRGDSAAYFCASSPRSISGSSYNEQFFGPGTRLTVL.

This clone was detected only once. V gene TRBV5-1 combines with J gene TRBJ1-1; TRBD1 aligns across 8 bases. Germline CDR1 is SGHRS and CDR2 is YFSETQ. After removal of 4 bases from V and 1 base from J, the junction contained 3 bases not matched to a gene. This CDR3 has 14 amino acids. Here the CDR3 reads CASSTTGENTEAFF. DNA for the CDR3: TGCGCCAGCAGCACGACAGGGGAGAACACTGAAGCTTTCTTT.

As concerns this clone: At one boundary the junction diverges from the germline segment, which might be a read error. The V and J genes are TRBV7-7 and TRBJ1-1; a possible D gene is TRBD1 (6 bases). CDR1 SSHAT and CDR2 FNYEAQ come from the germline V gene (reference sequence). The CDR3 consists of 14 residues. CDR3: CASSPDRLNTEAFF. CDR3 DNA sequence: TGTGCTAGCAGCCCGGACAGATTGAACACTGAAGCTTTCTTT.

This chain joins TRBV6-5 and TRBJ2-1; TRBD2 is a possible D gene (6 bases). CDR1 is MNHEY and CDR2 is SVGAGI in the germline V gene. Trimming took 6 bases from V and 9 from J, leaving 21 bases between them. The CDR3 runs to 15 residues. The CDR3 here is CASRPPSARGFEQFF. CDR3 in DNA: TGTGCCAGCAGGCCACCTAGCGCCCGCGGGTTTGAGCAGTTCTTC.

V and J are TRBV28 and TRBJ1-5; D is perhaps TRBD1 (6 bases). The V end lost 7 bases, the J end lost 1 base, and 11 bases lay between the germline ends. The V gene's germline CDR1 is MDHEN and CDR2 SYDVKM. CDR3 length: 14 amino acids. The CDR3 DNA is TGTGCCAGCACGGGGGGCTGGAGCAATCAGCCCCAGCATTTT. It translates to CASTGGWSNQPQHF.

This chain connects TRBV3-1 (or the pseudogene TRBV3-2) to TRBJ1-5, with D hard to call. Germline V lookup: CDR1 LGHDT, CDR2 YNNKEL (reference sequence). Trimming stripped 6 bases from V and 0 bases from J, with 9 bases between. CDR3 length: 14 residues. The CDR3 here is CASSNRVSNQPQHF. The CDR3, as DNA: TGTGCCAGCAGTAACCGGGTTAGCAATCAGCCCCAGCATTTT.

V is TRBV19 and J is TRBJ1-1; 8 bases line up with TRBD1. The CDR3 runs to 16 residues. Germline lookup yields CDR1 LNHDA and CDR2 SQIVND (reference sequence). The J segment lost 1 base and the V segment lost 5 bases, leaving 9 bases of the junction unmatched. In DNA form, the CDR3 reads TGTGCCAGTAGTTCCCCGACAGGGGAGCCGAACACTGAAGCTTTCTTT. Protein sequence: CASSSPTGEPNTEAFF.